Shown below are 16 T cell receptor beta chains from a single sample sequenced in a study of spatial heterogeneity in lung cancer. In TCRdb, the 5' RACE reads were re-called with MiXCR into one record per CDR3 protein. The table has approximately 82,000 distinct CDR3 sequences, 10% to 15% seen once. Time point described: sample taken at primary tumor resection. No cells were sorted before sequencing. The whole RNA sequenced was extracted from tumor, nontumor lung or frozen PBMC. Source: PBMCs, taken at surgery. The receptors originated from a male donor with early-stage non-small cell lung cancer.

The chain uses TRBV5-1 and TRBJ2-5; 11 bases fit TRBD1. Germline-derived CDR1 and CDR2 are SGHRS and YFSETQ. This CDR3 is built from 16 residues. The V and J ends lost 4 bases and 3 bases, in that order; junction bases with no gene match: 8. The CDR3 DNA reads TGCGCCAGCAGCCGCTGGACAGGGGGCAGCGAAGAGACCCAGTACTTC. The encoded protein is CASSRWTGGSEETQYF.

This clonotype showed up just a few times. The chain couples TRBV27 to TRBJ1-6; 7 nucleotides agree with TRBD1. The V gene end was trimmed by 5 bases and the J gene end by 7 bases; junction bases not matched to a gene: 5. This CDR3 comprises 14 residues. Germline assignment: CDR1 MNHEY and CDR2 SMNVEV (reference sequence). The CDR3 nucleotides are TGTGCCAGCAGTCCCCGGACAGGAAATTCACCCCTCCACTTT. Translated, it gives CASSPRTGNSPLHF.

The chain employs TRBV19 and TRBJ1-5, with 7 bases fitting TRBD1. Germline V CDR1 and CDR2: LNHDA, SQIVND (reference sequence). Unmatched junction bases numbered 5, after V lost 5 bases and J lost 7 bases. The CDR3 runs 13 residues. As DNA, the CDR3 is TGTGCCAGTAGTGACAGGGAAAGACAGCCCCAGCATTTT. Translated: CASSDRERQPQHF.

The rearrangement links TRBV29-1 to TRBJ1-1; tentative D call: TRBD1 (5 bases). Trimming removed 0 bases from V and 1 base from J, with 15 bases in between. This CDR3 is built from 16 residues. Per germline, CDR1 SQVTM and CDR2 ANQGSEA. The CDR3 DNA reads TGCAGCGTTGAAGACGGAACCGGGACGGCGAACACTGAAGCTTTCTTT. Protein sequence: CSVEDGTGTANTEAFF. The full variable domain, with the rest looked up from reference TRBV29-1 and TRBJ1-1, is SAVISQKPSRDICQRGTSLTIQCQVDSQVTMMFWYRQQPGQSLTLIATANQGSEATYESGFVIDKFPISRPNLTFSTLTVSNMSPEDSSIYLCSVEDGTGTANTEAFFGQGTRLTVV.

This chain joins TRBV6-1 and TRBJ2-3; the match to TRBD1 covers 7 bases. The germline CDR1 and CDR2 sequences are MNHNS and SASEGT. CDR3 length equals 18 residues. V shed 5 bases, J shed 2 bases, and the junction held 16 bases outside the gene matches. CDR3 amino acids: CASSRPHPGTAYTDTQYF. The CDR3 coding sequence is TGTGCCAGCAGTCGCCCTCACCCCGGGACAGCGTACACAGATACGCAGTATTTT.

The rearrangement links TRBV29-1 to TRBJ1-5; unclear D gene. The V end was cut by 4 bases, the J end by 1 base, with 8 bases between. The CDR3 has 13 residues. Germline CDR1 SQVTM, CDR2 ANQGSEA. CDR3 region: CSVGPDSNQPQHF. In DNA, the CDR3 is TGCAGCGTTGGCCCGGACAGCAATCAGCCCCAGCATTTT.

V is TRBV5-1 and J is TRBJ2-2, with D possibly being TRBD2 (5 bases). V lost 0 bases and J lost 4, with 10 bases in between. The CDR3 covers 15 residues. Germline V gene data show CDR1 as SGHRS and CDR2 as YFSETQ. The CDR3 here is CASSLESGVTGELFF. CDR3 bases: TGCGCCAGCAGCTTGGAATCCGGGGTCACCGGGGAGCTGTTTTTT.

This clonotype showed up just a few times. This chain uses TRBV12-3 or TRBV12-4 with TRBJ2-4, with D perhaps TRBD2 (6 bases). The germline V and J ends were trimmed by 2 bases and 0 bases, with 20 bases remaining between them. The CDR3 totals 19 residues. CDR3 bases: TGTGCCAGCAGTTTAATCGCAGGGTATGGGGGGAAAGCCAAAAACATTCAGTACTTC. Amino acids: CASSLIAGYGGKAKNIQYF.

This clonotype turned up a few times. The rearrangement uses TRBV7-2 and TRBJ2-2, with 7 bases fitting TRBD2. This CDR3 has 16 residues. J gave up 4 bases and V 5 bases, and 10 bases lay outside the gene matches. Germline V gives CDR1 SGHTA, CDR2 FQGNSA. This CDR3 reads CASSPGEGPSTGELFF. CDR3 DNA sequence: TGTGCCAGCAGCCCTGGGGAGGGCCCAAGCACCGGGGAGCTGTTTTTT.

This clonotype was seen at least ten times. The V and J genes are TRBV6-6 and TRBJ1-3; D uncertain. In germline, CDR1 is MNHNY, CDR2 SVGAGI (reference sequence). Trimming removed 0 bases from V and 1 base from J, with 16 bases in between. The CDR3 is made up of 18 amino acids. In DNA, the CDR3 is TGTGCCAGCAGTTACTCGAGTTCCCCAAGCCCTTCTGGAAACACCATATATTTT. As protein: CASSYSSSPSPSGNTIYF.

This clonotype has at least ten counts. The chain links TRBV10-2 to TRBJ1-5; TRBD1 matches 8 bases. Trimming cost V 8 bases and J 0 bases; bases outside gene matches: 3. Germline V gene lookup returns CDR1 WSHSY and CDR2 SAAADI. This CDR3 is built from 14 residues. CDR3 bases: TGCGCCAGCGGGGACAGGTCTAGCAATCAGCCCCAGCATTTT. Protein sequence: CASGDRSSNQPQHF.

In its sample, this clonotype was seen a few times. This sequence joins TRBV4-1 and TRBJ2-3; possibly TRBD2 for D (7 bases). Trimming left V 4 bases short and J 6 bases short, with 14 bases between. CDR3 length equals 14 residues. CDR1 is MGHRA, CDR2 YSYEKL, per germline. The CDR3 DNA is TGCGCCAGCAGCCCCATGGGGGGGCCGGATACGCAGTATTTT. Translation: CASSPMGGPDTQYF.

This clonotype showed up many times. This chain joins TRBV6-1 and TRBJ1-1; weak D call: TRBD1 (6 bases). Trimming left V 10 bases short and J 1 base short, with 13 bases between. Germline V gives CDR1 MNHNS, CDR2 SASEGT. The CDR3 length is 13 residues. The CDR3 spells CATLRGGNTEAFF. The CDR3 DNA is TGTGCCACCCTTCGAGGGGGGAACACTGAAGCTTTCTTT.

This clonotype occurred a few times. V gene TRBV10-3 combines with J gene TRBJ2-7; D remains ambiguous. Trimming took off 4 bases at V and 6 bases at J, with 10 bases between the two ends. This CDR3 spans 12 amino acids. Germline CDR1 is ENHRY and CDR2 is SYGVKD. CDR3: CAISVDRREQYF. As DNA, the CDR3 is TGTGCCATCAGTGTTGACCGGCGCGAGCAGTACTTC.

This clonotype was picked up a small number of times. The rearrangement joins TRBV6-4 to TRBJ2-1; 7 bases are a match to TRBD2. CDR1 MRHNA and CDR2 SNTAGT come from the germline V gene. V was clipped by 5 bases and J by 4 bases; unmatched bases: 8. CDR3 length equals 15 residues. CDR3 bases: TGTGCCAGCAGTAGGGAGGGGAGGAGGTACAATGAGCAGTTCTTC. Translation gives CASSREGRRYNEQFF.

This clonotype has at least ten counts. For the CDR3, the DNA is TGCAGCGTTGGGGAGGGTTTAGATCAGCCCCAGCATTTT. Its protein is CSVGEGLDQPQHF. V gene TRBV29-1 combines with J gene TRBJ1-5; no firm D call. CDR3 length: 13 residues. Germline lookup yields CDR1 SQVTM and CDR2 ANQGSEA. Trimming pared 4 bases from V and 5 bases from J, leaving 12 bases between.